This T cell receptor beta chain was identified in a study of cytomegalovirus exposure and HLA in healthy donors. This table comes from immunoSEQ multiplex PCR, and its TCRdb copy is limited to in-frame clones, with some not included. The sample records 130,000 to 150,000 clones, roughly 90% being singletons. Findings and caveats of the study: Researchers counted around 170 TCR beta chains as cytomegalovirus-associated. In vitro assays verified that a few CMV-associated chains recognized CMV antigens specifically. Some public TCRs appeared in many individuals, while most sequences were rare.

Separate from the approximately 670-subject first cohort was the approximately 120-subject validation cohort, to which the donors belonged. Comment on this clone: Its specificity is unknown.

Sample: PBMCs. The source of this sequence is a man aged 18 to 29 in good health and CMV-seronegative.

CDR3: CASSGLAGSETQYF. In DNA, the CDR3 is TGTGCCAGCTCGGGACTAGCGGGATCAGAGACCCAGTACTTC. The chain is built from TRBV5-4 and TRBJ2-5; the match to TRBD2 covers 13 bases. The germline V gene has CDR1 SGHNT and CDR2 YYREEE (reference sequence). V was pared by 7 bases and J by 4 bases, with 4 bases of the junction left unmatched. This CDR3 contains 14 residues.